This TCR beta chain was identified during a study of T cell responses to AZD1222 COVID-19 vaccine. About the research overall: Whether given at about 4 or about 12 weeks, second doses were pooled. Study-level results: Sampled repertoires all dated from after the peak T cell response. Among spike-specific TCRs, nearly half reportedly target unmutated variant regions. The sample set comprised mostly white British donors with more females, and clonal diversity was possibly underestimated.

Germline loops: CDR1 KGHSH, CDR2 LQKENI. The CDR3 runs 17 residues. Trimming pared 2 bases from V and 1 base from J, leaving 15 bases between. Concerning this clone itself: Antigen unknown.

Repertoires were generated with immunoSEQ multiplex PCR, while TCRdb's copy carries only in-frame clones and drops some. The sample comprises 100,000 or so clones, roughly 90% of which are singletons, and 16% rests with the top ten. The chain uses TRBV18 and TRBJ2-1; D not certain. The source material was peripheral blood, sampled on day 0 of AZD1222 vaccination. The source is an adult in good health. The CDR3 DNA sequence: TGTGCCAGCTCACCATCTCATGTCGTAAGTTCCTACAATGAGCAGTTCTTC. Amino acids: CASSPSHVVSSYNEQFF.